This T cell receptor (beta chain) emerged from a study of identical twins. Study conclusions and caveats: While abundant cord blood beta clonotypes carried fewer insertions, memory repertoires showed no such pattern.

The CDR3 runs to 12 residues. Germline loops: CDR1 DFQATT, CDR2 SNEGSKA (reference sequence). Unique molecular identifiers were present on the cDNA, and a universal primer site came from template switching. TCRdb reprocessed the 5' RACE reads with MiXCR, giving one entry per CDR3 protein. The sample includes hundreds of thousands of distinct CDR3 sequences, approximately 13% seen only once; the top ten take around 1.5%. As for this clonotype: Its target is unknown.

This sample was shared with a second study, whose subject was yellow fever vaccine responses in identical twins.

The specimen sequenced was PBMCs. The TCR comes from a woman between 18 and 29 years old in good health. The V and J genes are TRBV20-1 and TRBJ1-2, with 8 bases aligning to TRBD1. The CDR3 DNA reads TGCCAGGGGGCGCACCTTAACTATGGCTACACCTTC. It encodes CQGAHLNYGYTF.